This T cell receptor (beta chain) was captured by sequencing in a study of CD8 T cells in Susac syndrome. General observations from the study: The study admitted that it had a relatively small number of individuals in its TCR sequencing and HLA analysis.

Healthy donors were controls matched for age and sex. The CDR3 covers 14 residues. The V gene end was trimmed by 3 bases and the J gene end by 3 bases; junction bases not matched to a gene: 8. Germline assignment: CDR1 SQVTM and CDR2 ANQGSEA. Random hexamers were used to reverse transcribe an amount of roughly 0.45 to 1 ug RNA. MiXCR, run by TCRdb on the immunoSEQ multiplex PCR reads, gives a single entry per CDR3 protein. Of roughly 180,000 distinct CDR3 sequences listed, about 94% were seen once; the top ten hold less than 0.12%. The sample holds one count of this clonotype. Its antigen remains unknown.

Sequences were obtained from CD4+ T cells from PBMCs. This receptor was taken from a human donor in good health. V and J are TRBV29-1 and TRBJ2-7; 7 nucleotides match TRBD1. This CDR3 reads CSVEDHRGGYEQYF. The CDR3 DNA reads TGCAGCGTTGAGGACCACAGGGGCGGCTACGAGCAGTACTTC.